This T cell receptor (beta chain) was documented in a study of neurological immune-mediated disorders. Study-level points and caveats: The absence of shared CDR3 amino acid sequences among expanded clones across subjects suggests private repertoires in all groups. Falling below healthy controls, multiple sclerosis showed the least TCR clonal expansion, while HTLV-1-associated myelopathy showed the most.

In this sample, this clonotype turned up many times. Antigen: not known. CDR1 is LGHNA, CDR2 YNFKEQ, per germline. CDR3 length: 15 residues. Trimming took 4 bases from V and 6 from J, leaving 15 bases between them. Over 180 million TCR-beta sequences (from 15-18 subjects) were yielded by each sequencing run. TCRdb reprocessed the 5' RACE reads with MiXCR, giving one entry per CDR3 protein. The data contain 15,000 to 20,000 distinct CDR3 sequences, around a quarter of them singletons. What was sequenced was PBMCs. This clonotype originated in a man between 45 and 60 years old with HTLV-1-associated myelopathy (HAM/TSP). J is TRBJ2-2 and V is TRBV4-2; perhaps TRBD2 as D (5 bases). CDR3 protein: CASSPLIGLAGELFF. In nucleotides, the CDR3 is TGTGCCAGCAGCCCGTTAATCGGACTCGCCGGGGAGCTGTTTTTT.